The rows below give T cell receptor beta chains drawn from one sample of a study of blood T cell repertoires in COVID-19. Some clones are missing from TCRdb's copy, which holds only in-frame ones; the method was immunoSEQ multiplex PCR. The data contain some 200,000 clones, 70% to 90% of them seen just once; the ten biggest clones take up 6.5% to 9%. What was sequenced was PBMCs or T cells enriched from blood (not recorded which). These TCRs come from a woman between 18 and 29 years old who had recovered from COVID-19. Both conserved end residues are part of each CDR3.

>TRBV3-1/TRBV3-2
CASSQGLSYGYTF
>TRBV9
CASSVEGTLRTDTQYF
>TRBV9
CASSVASGGGATGELFF
>TRBV5-1
CASRPLAGGGLTQYF
>TRBV3-1/TRBV3-2
CASSQANTEAFF
>TRBV6-1
CASSEVLGGGYGYTF
>TRBV19
CASSINGGVSSYEQYF
>TRBV11-3
CASSLQGSVTDTQYF
>TRBV18
CASSSNRFGSYNEQFF
>TRBV14
CASSQGGSPGGGGYTF
>TRBV10-3
CAISESSTQYF
>TRBV10-2
CASSEGPMGARKDRTSF
>TRBV11-2
CASSILTGPGANVLTF
>TRBV27
CASSPSGLLYVEQFF
>TRBV19
CASTTGRTNEKLFF
>TRBV5-1
CASSLTGQGYTF
>TRBV5-1
CASSGTGVSSGANVLTF
>TRBV6-2/TRBV6-3
CASSRLAGGYNEQFF
>TRBV23-1
CASSHLGRTGLVSANEKLFF
>TRBV28
CASRLGQGGTEAFF
>TRBV5-1
CASSLVGQGTGELFF
>TRBV29-1
CSVVKPPLRVRTDTQYF
>TRBV11-2
CASSLDLRTYEQYF
>TRBV6-5
CASSYPGTGSGYTF